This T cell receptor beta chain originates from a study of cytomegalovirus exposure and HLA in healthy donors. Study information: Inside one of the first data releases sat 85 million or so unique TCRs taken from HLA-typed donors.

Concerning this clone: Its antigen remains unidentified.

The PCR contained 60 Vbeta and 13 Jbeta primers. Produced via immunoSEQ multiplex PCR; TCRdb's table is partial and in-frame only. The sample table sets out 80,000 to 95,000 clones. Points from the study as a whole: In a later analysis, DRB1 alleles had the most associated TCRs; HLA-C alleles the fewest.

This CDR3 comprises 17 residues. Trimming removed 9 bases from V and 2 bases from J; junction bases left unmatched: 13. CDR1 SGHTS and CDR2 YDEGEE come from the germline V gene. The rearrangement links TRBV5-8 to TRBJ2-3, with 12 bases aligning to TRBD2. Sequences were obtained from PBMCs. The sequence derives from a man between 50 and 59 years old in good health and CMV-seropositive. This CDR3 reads CATDGRTSGTITDTQYF. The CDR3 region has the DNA TGTGCCACCGACGGTCGGACTAGCGGGACCATCACAGATACGCAGTATTTT.